The rows below give T cell receptor beta chains drawn from one sample of a study of OX40 agonist ivuxolimab in advanced cancers. The protocol was immunoSEQ multiplex PCR, while the TCRdb copy is restricted to in-frame clones and leaves out a portion. The data hold tens of thousands of clones, with about four fifths observed a single time. This material consisted of CD4+ or CD8+ T cells sorted from blood, taken in a trial of the OX40 agonist ivuxolimab. These receptors all stem from an adult with an advanced solid tumor such as melanoma, head and neck, liver or kidney cancer. The CDR3 runs from the conserved cysteine through the conserved F or W. A D gene is named only where the DNA matches it firmly. Only some rows state a clone size, as once, few, many or a class for expanded clones.

v_gene	abundance	d_gene	j_gene	CDR3nt	CDR3aa
TRBV5-6	-	TRBD1	TRBJ2-5	TGTGCCAGCAGCTTGCAATCAGGGGGGACCCAGTACTTC	CASSLQSGGTQYF
TRBV6-5	-	-	TRBJ1-3	TGTGCCAGCAGCCACCTAGGGGTGGCTGGAAACACCATATATTTT	CASSHLGVAGNTIYF
TRBV5-1	-	-	TRBJ2-5	TGCGCCAGCAGCCAGGGTGGTACTAGGTTCAAAGAAGAGACCCAGTACTTC	CASSQGGTRFKEETQYF
TRBV19	few	-	TRBJ2-3	TGTGCCAGTAGTATAGTAGATACGCAGTATTTT	CASSIVDTQYF
TRBV6-5	-	-	TRBJ1-1	TGTGCCAGCAGTCACAGCCATAAAGGTAACACTGAAGCTTTCTTT	CASSHSHKGNTEAFF
TRBV11-1	-	-	TRBJ2-3	TGTGCCAGCAGCCCTCGGACAGCCTCTAGCACAGATACGCAGTATTTT	CASSPRTASSTDTQYF
TRBV5-4	-	-	TRBJ1-1	TGTGCCAGCAGCTTGATGGGTCGGTGGAGGTCTGGGCAAAACACTGAAGCTTTCTTT	CASSLMGRWRSGQNTEAFF
TRBV6-1	-	-	TRBJ1-1	TGTGCCAGCAGTAAGGTCCTGGCGGGTGAAGCTTTCTTT	CASSKVLAGEAFF
TRBV4-1	-	-	TRBJ1-1	TGCGCCAGCAGCCAAGAACTCATGAACACTGAAGCTTTCTTT	CASSQELMNTEAFF
TRBV6-6	-	-	TRBJ1-5	TGTGCCAGCACCCAGTGGAGGGATAGCAATCAGCCCCAGCATTTT	CASTQWRDSNQPQHF
TRBV11-2	-	TRBD1	TRBJ1-3	TGTGCCAGCAGCCCGACAGGGGGCTCTGGAAACACCATATATTTT	CASSPTGGSGNTIYF
TRBV25-1	-	-	TRBJ1-1	TGTGCCAGCGCCCGGGCAGGGATGAACACTGAAGCTTTCTTT	CASARAGMNTEAFF
TRBV2	-	TRBD1	TRBJ2-2	TGTGCCAGACGGGTTGGACAGGGTGGCACCGGGGAGCTGTTTTTT	CARRVGQGGTGELFF
TRBV6-1	-	-	TRBJ1-1	TGTGCCAGCAGCACAACGGCTTGGGGTGAAGCTTTCTTT	CASSTTAWGEAFF
TRBV7-3	-	-	TRBJ1-6	TGTGCCAGCAGCTCCCTCGGGACTCCAAATTCACCCCTCCACTTT	CASSSLGTPNSPLHF
TRBV9	-	TRBD2	TRBJ2-2	TGTGCCAGCAGCGCTCAGACTAGCGGGGGCCGGTTACCCGGGGAGCTGTTTTTT	CASSAQTSGGRLPGELFF
TRBV4-2	few	-	TRBJ2-1	TGTGCCAGCAGCCCTAAGATGATGGGGAGCTCCTACAATGAGCAGTTCTTC	CASSPKMMGSSYNEQFF
TRBV11-2	once	-	TRBJ2-1	TGTGCCAGCAGCTTCTCGACACTCCCCTCCTACAATGAGCAGTTCTTC	CASSFSTLPSYNEQFF
TRBV4-1	once	-	TRBJ1-1	TGCGCCAGCAGCCTCGACAATAGGAACACTGAAGCTTTCTTT	CASSLDNRNTEAFF
TRBV5-1	-	TRBD2	TRBJ2-5	TGCGCCAGCAGCTTTAGCGGGGGGGCCGGAGAGACCCAGTACTTC	CASSFSGGAGETQYF
TRBV5-3	once	TRBD1	TRBJ1-1	TGTGCCAGAAGCTCCCGGGACAGGGGCACTGAAGCTTTCTTT	CARSSRDRGTEAFF
TRBV11-2	-	TRBD1	TRBJ2-2	TGTGCCTTCAGTCCCGGGACAGGGAGGGGGAACACCGGGGAGCTGTTTTTT	CAFSPGTGRGNTGELFF
TRBV14	-	-	TRBJ1-3	TGTGCCAGCAGCCAAGATAGGGGCTTCTCTGGAAACACCATATATTTT	CASSQDRGFSGNTIYF
TRBV19	-	TRBD1	TRBJ2-5	TGTGCCAGTGGCGGGACAGGGCAGGAGACCCAGTACTTC	CASGGTGQETQYF
TRBV2	-	TRBD1	TRBJ2-3	TGTGCCAGCAGTGAAGGGGTGGGACAGGATACGCAGTATTTT	CASSEGVGQDTQYF
TRBV27	-	TRBD1	TRBJ1-6	TGTGCCAGCAGTTCACAGGGGTTAGGACTAAATTCACCCCTCCACTTT	CASSSQGLGLNSPLHF
TRBV7-3	-	TRBD2	TRBJ2-3	TGTGCCAGCAGCTTAAGAGTGGGCGGGGGTGCAGATACGCAGTATTTT	CASSLRVGGGADTQYF
TRBV15	-	TRBD1	TRBJ1-5	TGTGCCACCAGCAGCTCCGGGACAGGGCGACAGCCCCAGCATTTT	CATSSSGTGRQPQHF
TRBV19	-	TRBD1	TRBJ1-1	TGTGCCAGTAAAGAGGGGACAGGGATGGTACGGAACACTGAAGCTTTCTTT	CASKEGTGMVRNTEAFF
TRBV10-3	few	-	TRBJ1-2	TGTGCCATCAGTGAGGGGGTAGAGATCTATGGCTACACCTTC	CAISEGVEIYGYTF
TRBV2	-	TRBD1	TRBJ1-1	TGTGCCAGCAGTCCGGACAGGGACACTGAAGCTTTCTTT	CASSPDRDTEAFF
TRBV5-1	few	-	TRBJ2-5	TGCGCCAGCAGCTTGACTAAGGGGGGCGGGACCCAGTACTTC	CASSLTKGGGTQYF
TRBV7-3	-	TRBD1	TRBJ2-7	TGTGCCAGCAGCCCCACGACAGGGACCTACGAGCAGTACTTC	CASSPTTGTYEQYF
TRBV5-5	-	-	TRBJ1-1	TGTGCCAGCAGCTTCATTCAGGCGAACACTGAAGCTTTCTTT	CASSFIQANTEAFF
TRBV29-1	-	TRBD1	TRBJ1-1	TGCAGCGTTCGGACAGGGGTGACTGAAGCTTTCTTT	CSVRTGVTEAFF
TRBV6-5	-	TRBD1	TRBJ1-1	TGTGCCAGCAGGCCTGGGACAGGCTATGGGGAAGCTTTCTTT	CASRPGTGYGEAFF
TRBV5-5	-	-	TRBJ2-2	TGTGCCAGCAGAGCACAGTGGACCGGGGAGCTGTTTTTT	CASRAQWTGELFF
TRBV4-1	-	-	TRBJ2-5	TGCGCCAGCAGCCAAAGGGACACTCAATGGGAGACCCAGTACTTC	CASSQRDTQWETQYF
TRBV18	-	TRBD1	TRBJ2-7	TGTGCCAGCTCACCGATAGACAGGGGGGGCAACGAGCAGTACTTC	CASSPIDRGGNEQYF
TRBV10-3	-	-	TRBJ2-7	TGTGCCATCAGTGAAACGATCTCCTACGAGCAGTACTTC	CAISETISYEQYF
TRBV19	few	-	TRBJ2-5	TGTGCCAGTAGTATACGGTCAGGGGTTGAGACCCAGTACTTC	CASSIRSGVETQYF
TRBV6-1	-	TRBD2	TRBJ2-3	TGTGCCAGCAGTGGCGGACTAGCGGGGCCTACAACAGATACGCAGTATTTT	CASSGGLAGPTTDTQYF
TRBV5-1	-	TRBD1	TRBJ1-6	TGCGCCAGCAGCGGTAGGGACAGGGACAATTCACCCCTCCACTTT	CASSGRDRDNSPLHF
TRBV25-1	-	-	TRBJ2-3	TGTGCCAGCAGTGAATGGCAGGGGACAGATACGCAGTATTTT	CASSEWQGTDTQYF
TRBV6-5	-	-	TRBJ1-1	TGTGCCAGCAGCAGAGACGGCATGAACACTGAAGCTTTCTTT	CASSRDGMNTEAFF
TRBV4-1	few	-	TRBJ1-2	TGCGCCAGCAGCCAAGCTGGCCTGGGGGGCTACACCTTC	CASSQAGLGGYTF
TRBV19	-	TRBD1	TRBJ1-4	TGTGCCAGTAGTAGACGACAGGGAGGCGATGAAAAACTGTTTTTT	CASSRRQGGDEKLFF
TRBV6-6	-	-	TRBJ2-5	TGTGCCAGCAGTTTAGATTGGGAGACCCAGTACTTC	CASSLDWETQYF
TRBV6-4	-	TRBD1	TRBJ2-7	TGTGCCAGCAGTGGGAAACCGGGACAGGGTTACGAGCAGTACTTC	CASSGKPGQGYEQYF
TRBV28	-	-	TRBJ1-1	TGTGCCAGCGATTCATTACGCGGCTTGGCTTTCTTT	CASDSLRGLAFF
TRBV2	-	-	TRBJ2-3	TGTGCCAGCAGATTCTTCGACAGCTCGACAGATACGCAGTATTTT	CASRFFDSSTDTQYF
TRBV7-6	-	-	TRBJ1-1	TGTGCCAGCAGCTTAAATGACGGCTCTGAAGCTTTCTTT	CASSLNDGSEAFF
TRBV5-4	-	-	TRBJ1-2	TGTGCCAGCAGCTTGGGGGGCGGGACGGATCCTAACTATGGCTACACCTTC	CASSLGGGTDPNYGYTF
TRBV5-4	few	TRBD1	TRBJ1-6	TGTGCCAGCAGCTTGGCACAGGGGGAGAGGTCACCCCTCCACTTT	CASSLAQGERSPLHF
TRBV6-6	-	-	TRBJ2-5	TGTGCCAGCACTAACCCGATGAAAGAGACCCAGTACTTC	CASTNPMKETQYF
TRBV5-1	-	TRBD2	TRBJ2-5	TGCGCCAGCAGCTCCCGGACTAGCGGGGGGGGCCAAGAGACCCAGTACTTC	CASSSRTSGGGQETQYF
TRBV6-5	once	TRBD1	TRBJ1-2	TGTGCCACTTCGTTCGACAGGGGGCCCCGCCATGGCTACACCTTC	CATSFDRGPRHGYTF